In its sample, the clone carrying this T cell receptor (beta chain) was seen a few times. Antigen: not known. This specimen belongs to a study of T cells after yellow fever vaccination. TCRdb passed the 5' RACE reads through MiXCR, listing each CDR3 protein once. The sample lists 450,000 to 550,000 distinct CDR3 sequences, less than 25% seen once, with about a sixth in the top ten. Broader study findings: Reappearance after the booster was observed for most primary-vaccination clones (more than 95% CD4, about 90% CD8).

This TCR was sampled from a young man who received the YFV17D yellow fever vaccine. The sequencing here drew on PBMCs, taken around 3 weeks after the first yellow fever vaccination.

DNA for the CDR3: TGCGCCAGCAGCCAAAAACCGGATTCCAAAAACATTCAGTACTTC. Translating gives CASSQKPDSKNIQYF. J is TRBJ2-4 and V is TRBV4-3; no firm D call. The V end lost 2 bases, the J end lost 2 bases, and 10 bases lay between the germline ends. Germline assignment: CDR1 LGHNA and CDR2 YSLEER. The CDR3 is made up of 15 amino acids.